This TCR beta chain was found in a study of T cell repertoires in cytomegalovirus infection. Study-level background: Shared public TCR beta signatures pointed to both CMV infection and a matching HLA type. Points from the study as a whole: Cumulative frequency (of public TCR beta family members) identified carriers of CMV plus the relevant HLA.

This clonotype turned up a few times. Its specificity is not known. Each CDR3 protein is one row after TCRdb ran MiXCR on the reads. The table includes 45,000 to 60,000 distinct CDR3 sequences, 20% detected once. The CDR3 is 13 amino acids. V was pared by 8 bases and J by 4 bases, with 14 bases between. The germline V gene has CDR1 MNHEY and CDR2 SVGEGT. The source was CD8+ T cells from cultured PBMCs, collected from culture after CMV antigen stimulation. The chain carries TRBV6-2 or TRBV6-3 and TRBJ2-5; tentative D call: TRBD2 (5 bases). This clonotype was obtained from a human donor in good health (CMV status not recorded). Some clones in this sample may be carry-over from other donors' samples. In nucleotides, the CDR3 is TGTGCCAGCGGTGGTCTAGCCGGAGAGACCCAGTACTTC. Translating it yields CASGGLAGETQYF.